The subject of this entry is one T cell receptor beta chain. Naive CD8 cells lacked CD45RO, underwent positive selection for CCR7 and left out terminally differentiated effector memory CD45RA+ cells. These data originate in a study of shared clonotypes between healthy human individuals. Profiling relied on immunoSEQ multiplex PCR, and the TCRdb table lists in-frame clones only, not all of them. Of under 1 million clones in the sample, about 96% were seen once. The CDR3 covers 13 residues. V was trimmed by 0 bases and J by 8 bases, leaving 8 bases between them. Germline V gene lookup returns CDR1 LNHNV and CDR2 YYDKDF (reference sequence).

Input material: naive CD8+ T cells sorted from blood. The V and J genes are TRBV15 and TRBJ2-1, with D perhaps being TRBD1 or TRBD2 (5 bases each). This sequence originates from a man aged 30 to 39 in good health. DNA of the CDR3: TGTGCCACCAGCAGAGATCGGGGACATGAGCAGTTCTTC. It specifies CATSRDRGHEQFF. The entire variable domain, with the rest obtained from reference TRBV15 and TRBJ2-1, is as follows: DAMVIQNPRYQVTQFGKPVTLSCSQTLNHNVMYWYQQKSSQAPKLLFHYYDKDFNNEADTPDNFQSRRPNTSFCFLDIRSPGLGDTAMYLCATSRDRGHEQFFGPGTRLTVL.